Detailed here is one T cell receptor (beta chain). This specimen comes from a study of control samples from healthy donors and cancer patients. Here immunoSEQ multiplex PCR was the method, and the copy in TCRdb shows in-frame clones only, minus some. The table records 85,000 to 95,000 clones, around 80% of them present only once. The sample comprised blood. This receptor was obtained from a woman in her fifties or sixties in good health.

The CDR3 here is CASSLVSASGNTIYF. CDR3 nucleotides: TGTGCCAGCAGCTTAGTGTCGGCCTCTGGAAACACCATATATTTT. This chain connects TRBV7-9 to TRBJ1-3; no clear D. There are 15 residues in the CDR3. CDR1 and CDR2 (germline): SEHNR, FQNEAQ (reference sequence). Trimming removed 1 base from V and 0 bases from J, with 7 bases in between.